This TCR beta chain is drawn from a study of CD8+CD57+ T cells in acquired aplastic anemia. In the study overall: Mean DNA quantity obtained from sorted CD4+ and CD8+ cells was about 3 ug. Healthy donors gave some 10 million reads on average for CD4+ cells. Broader study findings: Controls and patients did not differ significantly in CD8+ Simpson's diversity. Found in both controls and patients were twenty-nine CD8+ CDR3 sequences.

The use of genomic DNA as template underpinned the TCR beta VDJ and CDR3 profiling. MiXCR, run by TCRdb on the reads, gives a single entry per CDR3 protein. The repertoire holds under 250,000 distinct CDR3 sequences, 34% seen once, with 1% to 1.3% in the top ten. This clonotype was counted ten times or more. The target antigen is unknown. The V end was cut by 5 bases, the J end by 9 bases, with 20 bases between. Germline loops: CDR1 DFQATT, CDR2 SNEGSKA (reference sequence). CDR3 length equals 14 residues. The source is a human donor in good health, serving as a control. Specimen: sorted CD4+, CD8+, or CD8+CD57+ T cells (not recorded which) from PBMCs. The chain has TRBV20-1 and TRBJ2-1, with D perhaps assigned TRBD1 or TRBD2 (5 bases each). CDR3 DNA sequence: TGCAGTGCTGGGGACCGAGGGGCGAGGGGTGAGCAGTTCTTC. Translated: CSAGDRGARGEQFF.